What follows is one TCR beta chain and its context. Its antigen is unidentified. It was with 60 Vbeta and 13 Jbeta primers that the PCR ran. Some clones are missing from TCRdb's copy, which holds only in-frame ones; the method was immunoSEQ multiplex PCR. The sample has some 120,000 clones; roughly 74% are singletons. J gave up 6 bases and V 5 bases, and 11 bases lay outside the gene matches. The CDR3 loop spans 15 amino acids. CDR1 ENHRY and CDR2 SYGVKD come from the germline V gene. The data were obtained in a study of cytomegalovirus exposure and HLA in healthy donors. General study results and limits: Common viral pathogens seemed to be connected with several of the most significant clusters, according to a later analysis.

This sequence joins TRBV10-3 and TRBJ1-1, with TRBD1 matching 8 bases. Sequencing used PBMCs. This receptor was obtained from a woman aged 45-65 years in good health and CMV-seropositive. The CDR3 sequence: CAISLRGTGIAEAFF. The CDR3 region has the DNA TGTGCCATCAGTCTTAGGGGGACAGGAATAGCTGAAGCTTTCTTT.